The next 14 T cell receptor beta chains were all read from a single sample in a study of T cell repertoires in cytomegalovirus infection. Via MiXCR, TCRdb re-called the reads, giving one row per CDR3 protein. The data contain under 300,000 distinct CDR3 sequences, about 17% of them singletons. The sample was CD8+ T cells from PBMCs. The receptors were sampled from a human donor in good health (CMV status not recorded). Some clones in this sample may be carry-over from other donors' samples.

In its sample, this clonotype was seen many times. The rearrangement links TRBV7-8 to TRBJ1-5; 7 positions agree with TRBD1. This CDR3 has 13 residues. Losses at the gene ends were 5 bases for V and 5 bases for J; bases not matched to a gene: 3. Germline CDR1 and CDR2: SGHVS and FQNEAQ. CDR3 bases: TGTGCCAGCAGCGATGGGACAGATCAGCCCCAGCATTTT. Amino acids: CASSDGTDQPQHF.

The rearrangement uses TRBV12-3 or TRBV12-4 and TRBJ2-7; D unresolved. V was cut by 6 bases and J by 11 bases, with 14 bases left in between. The CDR3 loop spans 11 amino acids. CDR3 in DNA: TGTGCCAGCAGAGAAGGACCCAACGAGTACTTC. Its protein product is CASREGPNEYF.

The chain has TRBV29-1 and TRBJ2-1, with D perhaps TRBD1 or TRBD2 (6 bases each). CDR3 length: 15 residues. Per the germline V gene, CDR1 is SQVTM and CDR2 is ANQGSEA. Here the CDR3 DNA reads TGCATCGCATCGGGGGCCCGCGGGGCATACAATGAGCAGTTCTTC. Translated, it gives CIASGARGAYNEQFF.

This sequence joins TRBV4-1 and TRBJ2-1; 11 bases agree with TRBD1. The CDR3 loop spans 16 amino acids. Unmatched junction bases numbered 9, after V lost 2 bases and J lost 9 bases. Germline V gene lookup returns CDR1 MGHRA and CDR2 YSYEKL. The CDR3 sequence is CASSQWAPGQGGEQFF. The CDR3 nucleotides are TGCGCCAGCAGCCAATGGGCCCCGGGACAGGGGGGTGAGCAGTTCTTC.

This clonotype was observed at least ten times. The chain links TRBV7-2 to TRBJ2-5; 13 bases line up with TRBD2. There are 15 residues in the CDR3. Germline V gene sequence: CDR1 SGHTA, CDR2 FQGNSA. V shed 7 bases and J 2 bases; nucleotides not matched to a gene: 4. For the CDR3, the DNA is TGTGCCAGCACCCTGGGACTAGCGGGACAAGAGACCCAGTACTTC. As protein: CASTLGLAGQETQYF.

The chain combines TRBV2 with TRBJ2-7; 10 bases align to TRBD1. The V segment lost 4 bases and the J segment 6 bases; nucleotides outside the gene matches: 12. The length of the CDR3 is 16 residues. Germline CDR1 is SNHLY and CDR2 is FYNNEI. In DNA form, the CDR3 reads TGTGCCAGCAGTGCTGCATGGGGGACAGGGGCCTTCGAGCAGTACTTC. It encodes CASSAAWGTGAFEQYF.

The chain is built from TRBV27 and TRBJ2-1; D remains ambiguous. Germline V gene lookup returns CDR1 MNHEY and CDR2 SMNVEV (reference sequence). This CDR3 contains 15 residues. V lost 10 bases, J lost 4 bases, and 20 bases lay in between. The CDR3 loop reads CATRVFSAQYNEQFF. CDR3 DNA sequence: TGTGCCACCCGGGTCTTCTCGGCCCAGTACAATGAGCAGTTCTTC.

This clonotype was counted ten times or more. V is TRBV7-6 and J is TRBJ2-1, with 8 bases aligning to TRBD1. Germline trimming cut 4 bases from V and 4 bases from J; bases unmatched to any gene: 6. CDR1 and CDR2 (germline): SGHVS, FNYEAQ. The CDR3 loop spans 15 amino acids. The CDR3 reads CASSSTGDGYNEQFF. CDR3 DNA: TGTGCCAGCAGCTCGACAGGGGATGGGTACAATGAGCAGTTCTTC.

In its sample, this clonotype was seen many times. The V and J genes are TRBV5-5 and TRBJ2-1; TRBD2 matches at 7 bases. This CDR3 has 14 residues. Per germline, CDR1 SGHKS and CDR2 YYEKEE (reference sequence). The V gene end was trimmed by 2 bases and the J gene end by 3 bases; junction bases not matched to a gene: 2. CDR3 nucleotide sequence: TGTGCCAGCAGCTTCCGGACTAGCTACAATGAGCAGTTCTTC. Translation gives CASSFRTSYNEQFF.

V is TRBV29-1 and J is TRBJ2-7, with 7 bases identical to TRBD2. CDR3 length: 13 amino acids. V lost 2 bases, J lost 3 bases, and 4 bases stayed unmatched. CDR1 and CDR2 (germline): SQVTM, ANQGSEA. CDR3 loop: CSVELAVNYEQYF. CDR3 bases: TGCAGCGTTGAACTAGCGGTAAACTACGAGCAGTACTTC.

The chain uses TRBV7-9 and TRBJ1-4; a weak D match, TRBD1 (6 bases). The CDR3 totals 16 residues. Germline V gene sequence: CDR1 SEHNR, CDR2 FQNEAQ (reference sequence). Trimming removed 4 bases at V and 4 bases at J, with 16 bases between. The CDR3 reads CASSSRGGSDNEKLFF. As DNA, the CDR3 is TGTGCCAGCAGCTCGAGGGGGGGAAGCGATAATGAAAAACTGTTTTTT.

A few counts support this clonotype. The J gene is TRBJ1-6, the V gene TRBV6-5; 9 nucleotides match TRBD1. The CDR3 contains 13 residues. V lost 6 bases to trimming and J lost 11 bases; unmatched junction nucleotides: 5. Germline assignment: CDR1 MNHEY and CDR2 SVGAGI. CDR3 protein: CASSPGQGTPLHF. The CDR3 DNA follows: TGTGCCAGCAGCCCGGGACAGGGTACACCCCTCCACTTT.

This clonotype has ten or more counts. The chain combines TRBV7-2 with TRBJ1-1; D unclear. This CDR3 has 15 amino acids. V lost 5 bases, J lost 0 bases, and 13 bases lay in between. The V gene's germline CDR1 is SGHTA and CDR2 FQGNSA. CDR3 loop: CASSPPQAVNTEAFF. The CDR3 nucleotides are TGTGCCAGCAGCCCACCCCAGGCGGTGAACACTGAAGCTTTCTTT.

The chain links TRBV6-2 or TRBV6-3 to TRBJ2-5; 10 bases match TRBD2. This CDR3 region has 17 residues. Germline lookup yields CDR1 MNHEY and CDR2 SVGEGT. V was pared by 7 bases and J by 5 bases, with 16 bases of the junction left unmatched. CDR3 nucleotides: TGTGCCAGCATGAGGGAGCGGGGGGGCCGTTTGTTGGAGACCCAGTACTTC. Translated: CASMRERGGRLLETQYF.